Reported below is one T cell receptor beta chain. The data derive from a study of blood T cell repertoires in COVID-19. Germline V gene lookup returns CDR1 SGHRS and CDR2 YFSETQ. The CDR3 length is 16 residues. The junction had 7 bases not matched to a gene; V was cut back by 5 bases and J by 0 bases. The assay was immunoSEQ multiplex PCR, and TCRdb's table has in-frame clones only and misses some. The sample yields around 370,000 clones, about 87% seen once. This sequence joins TRBV5-1 and TRBJ1-3; 8 nucleotides agree with TRBD1. The sequence was obtained from a woman between 50 and 59 years old with COVID-19, enrolled during active disease. The source material was peripheral blood. The CDR3 region has the DNA TGCGCCAGCAGAAAGGGACAGGAGATCTCTGGAAACACCATATATTTT. Translated: CASRKGQEISGNTIYF.